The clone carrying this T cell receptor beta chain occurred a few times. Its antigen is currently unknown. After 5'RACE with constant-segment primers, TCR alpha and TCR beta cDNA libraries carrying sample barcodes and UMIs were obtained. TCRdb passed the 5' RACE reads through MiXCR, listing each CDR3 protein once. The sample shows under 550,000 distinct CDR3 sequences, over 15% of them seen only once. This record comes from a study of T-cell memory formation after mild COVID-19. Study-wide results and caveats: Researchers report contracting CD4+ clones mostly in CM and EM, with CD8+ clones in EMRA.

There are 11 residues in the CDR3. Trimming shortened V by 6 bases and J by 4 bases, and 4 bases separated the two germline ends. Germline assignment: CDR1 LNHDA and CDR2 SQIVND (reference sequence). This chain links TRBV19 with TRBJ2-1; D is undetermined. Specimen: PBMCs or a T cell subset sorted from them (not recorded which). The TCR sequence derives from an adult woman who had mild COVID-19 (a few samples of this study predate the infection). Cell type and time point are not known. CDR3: CASREYNEQFF. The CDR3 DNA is TGTGCCAGTAGGGAGTACAATGAGCAGTTCTTC. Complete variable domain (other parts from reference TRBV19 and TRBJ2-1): DGGITQSPKYLFRKEGQNVTLSCEQNLNHDAMYWYRQDPGQGLRLIYYSQIVNDFQKGDIAEGYSVSREKKESFPLTVTSAQKNPTAFYLCASREYNEQFFGPGTRLTVL.